This T cell receptor (beta chain) appears in the sequencing data of a study of Graves' ophthalmopathy and Graves' hyperthyroidism. Study-wide context: Peripheral blood samples were taken at initial diagnosis, before any treatment. Notes on the study in general: The model's ophthalmopathy progression predictions had approximately 71% sensitivity and 72.22% specificity.

CDR1 WNHNN and CDR2 SYGVQD come from the germline V gene (reference sequence). This CDR3 contains 16 residues. Amplification from RNA transcripts yielded the TCR beta CDR3 regions. HTBI primers were used in a first-round RT-PCR, which preceded a second-round multiplex PCR. TCRdb re-derived calls from the multiplex PCR reads in MiXCR, one entry per CDR3 protein. The data show about 740,000 distinct CDR3 sequences, 40% seen once. Points on this clonotype: The antigen is not known. Sequence at one end of the junction differs from germline and may be a read error.

Sequenced material: peripheral blood. This TCR derives from an adult man with Graves' ophthalmopathy. The chain employs TRBV10-1 and TRBJ1-1; possible D gene TRBD1, 6 bases. The CDR3 loop reads CASSGDSGGRAGEAFF. DNA of the CDR3: TGCGCCAGTAGTGGTGATAGCGGGGGGCGGGCTGGTGAAGCTTTCTTT.